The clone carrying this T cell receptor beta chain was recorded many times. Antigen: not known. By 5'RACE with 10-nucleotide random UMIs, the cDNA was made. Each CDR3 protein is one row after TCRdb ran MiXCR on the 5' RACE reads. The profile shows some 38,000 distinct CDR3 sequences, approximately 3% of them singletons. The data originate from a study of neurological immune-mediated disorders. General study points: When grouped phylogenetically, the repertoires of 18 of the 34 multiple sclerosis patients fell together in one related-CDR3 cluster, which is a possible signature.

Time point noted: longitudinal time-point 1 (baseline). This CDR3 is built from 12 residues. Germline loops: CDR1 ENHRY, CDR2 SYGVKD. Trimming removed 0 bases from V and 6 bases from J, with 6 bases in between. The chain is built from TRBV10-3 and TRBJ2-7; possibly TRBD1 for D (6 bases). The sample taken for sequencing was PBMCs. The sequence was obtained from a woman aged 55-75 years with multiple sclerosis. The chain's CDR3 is CAISESGGEQYF. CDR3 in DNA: TGTGCCATCAGTGAGTCAGGGGGCGAGCAGTACTTC.